The rows below give T cell receptor beta chains drawn from one sample of a study of Graves' ophthalmopathy and Graves' hyperthyroidism. One entry per CDR3 protein, called by TCRdb with MiXCR from the multiplex PCR reads. Of a few hundred thousand distinct CDR3 sequences listed, approximately 17% are singletons. The material sequenced was peripheral blood. The origin of the receptors is an adult woman with stable Graves' hyperthyroidism. CDR3s include the opening cysteine and the closing phenylalanine or tryptophan. Each record gives: J gene, V gene, CDR3 protein.

TRBJ1-3 | TRBV5-1 | CASSTDDFTGNTIYF
TRBJ2-7 | TRBV6-1 | CASSENRIPLYEQYF
TRBJ2-7 | TRBV29-1 | CSVEVPGSYEQYF
TRBJ2-7 | TRBV29-1 | CSVEVVAAPDEQYF
TRBJ1-5 | TRBV4-1 | CASSQDRGSNQPQHF
TRBJ2-7 | TRBV29-1 | CSVVEGYEQYF
TRBJ1-5 | TRBV10-3 | CAISEGTGGISNQPQHF
TRBJ1-5 | TRBV5-5 | CASSFSSEGQPQHF
TRBJ1-2 | TRBV7-8 | CASGTGGYYGYTF
TRBJ2-2 | TRBV4-1 | CASSQGFMLAAGGDNTGELFF
TRBJ1-2 | TRBV18 | CASSPSVKDGYTF
TRBJ2-3 | TRBV5-1 | CASSFDNTGGSDTQYF
TRBJ2-4 | TRBV7-2 | CASSSNVNGAKNIQYF
TRBJ2-7 | TRBV6-5 | CASRAGVSYEQYF
TRBJ2-7 | TRBV12-3/TRBV12-4 | CASSSIAGAYEQYF
TRBJ2-5 | TRBV2 | CASSEISGEKTQYF
TRBJ1-1 | TRBV19 | CASSTGQLNTEAFF
TRBJ2-7 | TRBV20-1 | CSARALEYEQYF
TRBJ2-5 | TRBV2 | CASSRDREGETQYF
TRBJ2-2 | TRBV6-2/TRBV6-3 | CASSYTRTALPKNTGELFF
TRBJ1-5 | TRBV29-1 | CSSPHGGNQPQHF
TRBJ2-3 | TRBV12-3/TRBV12-4 | CASSRGTDTQYF
TRBJ1-1 | TRBV6-5 | CASSLEHGGAEAFF
TRBJ1-3 | TRBV30 | CAWSDDRNSGNTIYF
TRBJ2-7 | TRBV7-8 | CASSSRGEQYF
TRBJ2-2 | TRBV19 | CASTPIMNTGELFF
TRBJ2-5 | TRBV2 | CASRTSGEEETQYF
TRBJ1-2 | TRBV7-2 | CASSLLSTGNYGYTF
TRBJ2-7 | TRBV7-9 | CASSLTGTNYEQYF